This TCR beta chain comes out of a study of T cell responses to AZD1222 COVID-19 vaccine. Study-level findings and limits: Spike-specific TCR breadth and depth grew following two AZD1222 doses. Among AZD1222 vaccinees, only five or six were seropositive at baseline.

CDR3 length: 15 amino acids. Germline trimming cut 6 bases from V and 3 bases from J; bases unmatched to any gene: 8. Germline V lookup: CDR1 SEHNR, CDR2 FQNEAQ (reference sequence). This clone was seen just once. Its target is not known. Profiled with immunoSEQ multiplex PCR; TCRdb holds only in-frame clones, not every one. Counted here are 100,000 to 150,000 clones, 75% to 95% occurring once; the ten biggest clones make up just over 4%. This material consisted of peripheral blood, taken 28 days after the second dose of the MenACWY control vaccine. The rearrangement joins TRBV7-9 to TRBJ1-3; 7 nucleotides match TRBD1. The TCR was taken from an adult who received the MenACWY meningococcal vaccine as a control. CDR3 coding DNA: TGTGCCAGCAGATCCGACAGGGAGTTTGGAAACACCATATATTTT. It codes for CASRSDREFGNTIYF.